This TCR beta chain was profiled in a study of neurological immune-mediated disorders. General study points: Falling below healthy controls, multiple sclerosis showed the least TCR clonal expansion, while HTLV-1-associated myelopathy showed the most.

This clonotype was seen many times. Its target is not known. An end of the junction does not agree with germline; a read error may underlie this. Time point: technical triplicate 3. PBMCs stored at -80 C, 2 million in total, were the source of the unsorted libraries. The germline V gene encodes CDR1 LGHDT and CDR2 YNNKEL (reference sequence). The CDR3 length is 17 residues. The making of cDNA relied on 5'RACE with 10-nucleotide random UMIs. TCRdb recomputed calls from the 5' RACE reads with MiXCR, one row per CDR3 protein. In the table there are some 48,000 distinct CDR3 sequences, about 22% of which are singletons.

This receptor was identified in a man aged 55 to 70 with HTLV-1-associated myelopathy (HAM/TSP). The chain employs TRBV3-1 and TRBJ2-3; D may be TRBD2 (6 bases). Sequencing was carried out using PBMCs. As DNA, the CDR3 is TGTGCCAGCAGCCAAGGGAGGGGTTATACTAGCACAAATACGCAGTATTTT. Translating gives CASSQGRGYTSTNTQYF.